The 11 T cell receptor beta chains below all came from one sample that was sequenced in a study of identical twins. TCRdb processed the 5' RACE reads anew with MiXCR; each CDR3 protein has one entry. The table shows some 560,000 distinct CDR3 sequences, with around a tenth occurring only once. The same sample was also used in a study of yellow fever vaccine responses in identical twins.

What was sequenced was PBMCs. The receptors derive from a young woman in good health.

This clonotype has more than one count but fewer than ten. The V gene is TRBV4-3, the J gene TRBJ2-1; 7 bases fit TRBD1. Germline V gene sequence: CDR1 LGHNA, CDR2 YSLEER. The J segment lost 4 bases and the V segment lost 1 base, leaving 4 bases of the junction unmatched. The CDR3 spans 15 residues. The CDR3 DNA follows: TGCGCCAGCAGCCAAGGGACAGGACAGTACAATGAGCAGTTCTTC. Translation: CASSQGTGQYNEQFF.

The gene calls are TRBV27 and TRBJ2-7; TRBD1 is a possible D gene (5 bases). The V end was cut by 5 bases, the J end by 6 bases, with 14 bases between. Germline lookup yields CDR1 MNHEY and CDR2 SMNVEV (reference sequence). The CDR3 is 13 residues long. The CDR3, as DNA: TGTGCCAGCAGTAAAGGACAAAGTCGCGAGCAGTACTTC. Protein sequence: CASSKGQSREQYF.

This clonotype was seen ten or more times. CDR3 nucleotide sequence: TGCGCCAGCAGCTCCCGACAGGGGCCATACGAGCAGTACTTC. The encoded protein is CASSSRQGPYEQYF. The gene calls are TRBV5-1 and TRBJ2-7, with 8 bases lining up with TRBD1. Germline CDR1 and CDR2: SGHRS and YFSETQ. The CDR3 runs to 14 residues. The V segment lost 3 bases and the J segment 4 bases; nucleotides outside the gene matches: 6.

This clonotype has at least ten counts. The rearrangement uses TRBV29-1 and TRBJ2-7; D is unresolved. The V end lost 3 bases, the J end lost 0 bases, and 12 bases lay between the germline ends. This CDR3 contains 14 residues. Per germline, CDR1 SQVTM and CDR2 ANQGSEA. The CDR3 coding sequence is TGCAGCGTTGAGGTACAGCAGCCCTCCTACGAGCAGTACTTC. Protein: CSVEVQQPSYEQYF.

A few counts support this clonotype. The rearrangement uses TRBV2 and TRBJ2-1; no clear D. The CDR3 spans 14 residues. Trimming cost V 2 bases and J 7 bases, with 12 bases left between them. In germline, CDR1 is SNHLY, CDR2 FYNNEI. CDR3: CASSEIQVGNEQFF. The DNA of the CDR3 is TGTGCCAGCAGTGAAATTCAGGTGGGGAATGAGCAGTTCTTC.

This clonotype was observed a few times. The V and J genes are TRBV29-1 and TRBJ2-5; 7 positions agree with TRBD2. Germline V gene lookup returns CDR1 SQVTM and CDR2 ANQGSEA. The CDR3 is made up of 12 amino acids. DNA of the CDR3: TGCAGTAGTCTCGGGGGGTTGGAGACCCAGTACTTC. Translating gives CSSLGGLETQYF.

V gene TRBV5-6 combines with J gene TRBJ2-7, with D hard to call. Germline V lookup: CDR1 SGHDT, CDR2 YYEEEE. The CDR3 is 15 amino acids. Deletions cut 0 bases from V and 0 bases from J, with 10 bases between. The CDR3 is CASSLGPDNSYEQYF. The CDR3 DNA sequence: TGTGCCAGCAGCTTGGGACCTGACAACTCCTACGAGCAGTACTTC.

This clonotype was observed a few times. The chain joins TRBV29-1 to TRBJ2-2; no firm D call. Trimming removed 1 base from V and 0 bases from J, with 9 bases in between. The CDR3 has 15 residues. Germline values: CDR1 SQVTM, CDR2 ANQGSEA. CDR3 residues: CSVEVDPSNTGELFF. The CDR3 bases are TGCAGCGTTGAAGTAGACCCATCGAACACCGGGGAGCTGTTTTTT.

In its sample, this clonotype was seen a few times. This chain uses TRBV7-9 with TRBJ2-1; unclear D gene. Germline V gene lookup returns CDR1 SEHNR and CDR2 FQNEAQ (reference sequence). This CDR3 has 12 amino acids. V lost 2 bases and J 7 bases, leaving 6 bases between the germline ends. CDR3 sequence: CASSLSKNEQFF. CDR3 nucleotides: TGTGCCAGCAGCTTATCCAAGAATGAGCAGTTCTTC.

The sample holds many counts of this clonotype. The chain is built from TRBV12-3 or TRBV12-4 and TRBJ2-4; D possibly corresponds to TRBD1 (5 bases). This CDR3 region has 14 residues. V shed 6 bases and J shed 2 bases, with 11 bases lying between them. CDR3 DNA sequence: TGTGCCAGCAGACCCGCAGGGTCCAAAAACATTCAGTACTTC. This sequence encodes CASRPAGSKNIQYF.

This clonotype was detected a few times. The rearrangement joins TRBV27 to TRBJ2-3; weak D call: TRBD2 (6 bases). This CDR3 is built from 13 residues. Deletions cut 2 bases from V and 8 bases from J, with 11 bases between. Germline V gives CDR1 MNHEY, CDR2 SMNVEV (reference sequence). CDR3 DNA sequence: TGTGCCAGCAGTTTAAGGGAGGCGGGTACGCAGTATTTT. It encodes CASSLREAGTQYF.